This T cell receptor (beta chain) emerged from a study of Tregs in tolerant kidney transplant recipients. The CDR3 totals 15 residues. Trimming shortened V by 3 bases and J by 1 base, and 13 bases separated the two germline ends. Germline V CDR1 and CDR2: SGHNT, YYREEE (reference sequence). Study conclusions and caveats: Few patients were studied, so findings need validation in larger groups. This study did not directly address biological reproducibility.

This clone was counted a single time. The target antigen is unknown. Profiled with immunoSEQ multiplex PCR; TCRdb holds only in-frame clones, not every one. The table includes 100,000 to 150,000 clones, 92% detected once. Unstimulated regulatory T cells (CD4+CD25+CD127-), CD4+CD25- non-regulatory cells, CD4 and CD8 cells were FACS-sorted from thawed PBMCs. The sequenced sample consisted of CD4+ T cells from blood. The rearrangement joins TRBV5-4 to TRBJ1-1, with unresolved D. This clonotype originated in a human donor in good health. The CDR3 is CASSYGPGSNTEAFF. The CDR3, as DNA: TGTGCCAGCAGCTACGGACCAGGCTCGAACACTGAAGCTTTCTTT.